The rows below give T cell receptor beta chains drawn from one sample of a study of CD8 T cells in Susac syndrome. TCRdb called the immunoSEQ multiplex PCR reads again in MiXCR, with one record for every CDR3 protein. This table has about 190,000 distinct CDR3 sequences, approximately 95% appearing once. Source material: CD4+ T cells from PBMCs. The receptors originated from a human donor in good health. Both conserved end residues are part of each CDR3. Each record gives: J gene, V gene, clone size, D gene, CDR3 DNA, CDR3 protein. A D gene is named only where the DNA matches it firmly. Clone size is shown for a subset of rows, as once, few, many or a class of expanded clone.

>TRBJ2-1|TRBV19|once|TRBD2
TGTGCCAGTAGTATGAGCGGGGGGGGAAACAATGAGCAGTTCTTC
CASSMSGGGNNEQFF
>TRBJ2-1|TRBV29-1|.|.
TGCAGCGTTGAGCTAGCGTGGAATGAGCAGTTCTTC
CSVELAWNEQFF
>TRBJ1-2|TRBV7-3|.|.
TGTGCCAGCAGTCAAGTCCTTGGGGGCGGCTACACCTTC
CASSQVLGGGYTF
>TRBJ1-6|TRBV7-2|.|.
TGTGCCAGCAGCTTAGGGAGGAGGGGCGCGGATTCACCCCTCCACTTT
CASSLGRRGADSPLHF
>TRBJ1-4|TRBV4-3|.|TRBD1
TGCGCCAGCAGCCCCACCGGGACAGGGGGTGAAAAACTGTTTTTT
CASSPTGTGGEKLFF
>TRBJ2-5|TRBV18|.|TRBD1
TGTGCCAGCTCTCGAAGACAGGGCCAAGAGACCCAGTACTTC
CASSRRQGQETQYF
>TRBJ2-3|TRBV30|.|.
TGTGCCTGGAGTGTTAATCGGGGTCGGGATACGCAGTATTTT
CAWSVNRGRDTQYF
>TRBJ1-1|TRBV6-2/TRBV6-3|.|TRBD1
TGTGCCAGCAGTTCTGGGGGGACAGGATCCTCCACTGAAGCTTTCTTT
CASSSGGTGSSTEAFF
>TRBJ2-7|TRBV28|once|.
TGTGCCACTCGGGGGACCCCCGAGCAGTACTTC
CATRGTPEQYF
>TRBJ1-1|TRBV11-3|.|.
TGTGCCAGCAGCTACGACAGAGTCTACTATGAAGCTTTCTTT
CASSYDRVYYEAFF
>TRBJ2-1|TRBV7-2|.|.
TGTGCCAGCAGCCCGGGGATGAATGAGCAGTTCTTC
CASSPGMNEQFF
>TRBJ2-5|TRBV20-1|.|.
TGCAGTGCTAGCGATCGACTAGTGGGGTGGGAGACCCAGTACTTC
CSASDRLVGWETQYF
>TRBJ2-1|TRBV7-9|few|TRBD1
TGTGCCAGCAGCTTAGTAGGACAGGGGCCCCCGGTCTTC
CASSLVGQGPPVF
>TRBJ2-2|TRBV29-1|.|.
TGCAGCGTTGCCCAGAGGTTTACCGGGGAGCTGTTTTTT
CSVAQRFTGELFF
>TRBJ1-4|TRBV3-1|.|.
TGTGCCAGCAGCCAACCGGGACGGGAAGAAAAACTGTTTTTT
CASSQPGREEKLFF
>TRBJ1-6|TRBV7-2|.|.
TGTGCCAGCAGCTTGTTCAACGTGAATTCACCCCTCCACTTT
CASSLFNVNSPLHF
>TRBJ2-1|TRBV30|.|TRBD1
TGTGCCTTCTCAACGGGACAGGGCTACAATGAGCAGTTCTTC
CAFSTGQGYNEQFF
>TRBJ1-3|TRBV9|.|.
TGTGCCAGCAGCGCAACAGGGAACTCTGGAAACACCATATATTTT
CASSATGNSGNTIYF
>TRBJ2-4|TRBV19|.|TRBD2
TGTGCCAGTAGAGATCGGAGCGGGGGATCCAAAAACATTCAGTACTTC
CASRDRSGGSKNIQYF
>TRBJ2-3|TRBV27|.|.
TGTGCCAGCAGTTCAATCGGGGAATCTAACACAGATACGCAGTATTTT
CASSSIGESNTDTQYF
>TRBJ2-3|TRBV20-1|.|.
TGCAGTGCTAGTCAGCCAGATACGCAGTATTTT
CSASQPDTQYF
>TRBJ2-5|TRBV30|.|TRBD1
TGTGTTGGGACAGGGGGCTACCAAGAGACCCAGTACTTC
CVGTGGYQETQYF
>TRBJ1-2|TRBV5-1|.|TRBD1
TGCGCCAGCAGCTTGGCGACAGGGGCCAGCAAGTTGAGTGGCTACACCTTC
CASSLATGASKLSGYTF
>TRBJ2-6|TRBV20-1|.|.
TGCAGTGCTAGAGGGGGAGGGGGCTCTGGGGCCAACGTCCTGACTTTC
CSARGGGGSGANVLTF
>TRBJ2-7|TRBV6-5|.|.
TGTGCCAGCAGTTACAACCGGGACTCCCAATACTTC
CASSYNRDSQYF
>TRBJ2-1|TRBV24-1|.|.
TGTGCCACCAGTGCCCGGACCCAATCCTACAATGAGCAGTTCTTC
CATSARTQSYNEQFF
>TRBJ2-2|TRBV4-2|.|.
TGTGCCAGCAGCCAATTCAGGAACACCGGGGAGCTGTTTTTT
CASSQFRNTGELFF
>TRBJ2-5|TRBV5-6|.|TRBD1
TGTGCCAGCAGACTTGACTCCGGGACAGTTTGGTCAGAGACCCAGTACTTC
CASRLDSGTVWSETQYF
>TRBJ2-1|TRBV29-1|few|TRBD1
TGCAGCGTTGTCCCAGGGGGCAATGAGCAGTTCTTC
CSVVPGGNEQFF
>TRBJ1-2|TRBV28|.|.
TGTGCCAGCAGTAACGGGGTATTGGCTGGCTACACCTTC
CASSNGVLAGYTF
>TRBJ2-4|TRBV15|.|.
TGTGCCACCAGCAGGGGTCGGGCGGCCAAAAACATTCAGTACTTC
CATSRGRAAKNIQYF
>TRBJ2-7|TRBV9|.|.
TGTGCCAGCAGCGTAGGGGCAGGGGTTGGGTACGAGCAGTACTTC
CASSVGAGVGYEQYF
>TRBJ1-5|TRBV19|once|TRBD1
TGTGCCAGTAGTGCCTCCGGGACAGGAAAAAGGAACAATCAGCCCCAGCATTTT
CASSASGTGKRNNQPQHF
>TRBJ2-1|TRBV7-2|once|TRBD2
TGTGCCAGCAGCCCCTTTTTCGGGGGGGCCTACAATGAGCAGTTCTTC
CASSPFFGGAYNEQFF
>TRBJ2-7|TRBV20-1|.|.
TGCAGTCCGACAGAAAGCTCCTACGAGCAGTACTTC
CSPTESSYEQYF
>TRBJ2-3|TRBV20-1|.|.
TGCAGTGCTAGGGACATAAGCACAGATACGCAGTATTTT
CSARDISTDTQYF
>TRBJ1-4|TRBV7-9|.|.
TGTGCCAGCAGCCCCCACAGGGCAACTAATGAAAAACTGTTTTTT
CASSPHRATNEKLFF
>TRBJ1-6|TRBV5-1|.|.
TGCGCCAGCAGCCTGGGGGCTGTCTCCTATAATTCACCCCTCCACTTT
CASSLGAVSYNSPLHF
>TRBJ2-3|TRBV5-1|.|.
TGCGCCAGCAGTCGGTGGACAGATACGCAGTATTTT
CASSRWTDTQYF
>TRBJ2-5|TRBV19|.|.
TGTGCCAGTAGTATGGGCGGTGGCTCGGAGACCCAGTACTTC
CASSMGGGSETQYF
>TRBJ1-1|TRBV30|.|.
TGTGCCTGGAGTACCACAGAGAACACTGAAGCTTTCTTT
CAWSTTENTEAFF
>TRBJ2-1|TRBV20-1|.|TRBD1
TGCAGTGCTAGGCCAGTCAGGGGGCCGGGGTACAATGAGCAGTTCTTC
CSARPVRGPGYNEQFF
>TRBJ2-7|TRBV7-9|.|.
TGTGCCAGCAGCCACGGGGACACAGCCTACGAGCAGTACTTC
CASSHGDTAYEQYF
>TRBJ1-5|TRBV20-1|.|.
TGCAGTGCTAGAGGAGGACAGATCAATCAGCCCCAGCATTTT
CSARGGQINQPQHF
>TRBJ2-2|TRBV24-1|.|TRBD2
TGTGCCACCAGTGATTCCGGACTAGCGGGGGGGCCCCACTTCGACACCGGGGAGCTGTTTTTT
CATSDSGLAGGPHFDTGELFF
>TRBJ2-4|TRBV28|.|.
TGTGCCAGTGGACTGACAGTAGCCAAAAACATTCAGTACTTC
CASGLTVAKNIQYF
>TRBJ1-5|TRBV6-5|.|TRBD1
TGTGCCAGCAGCAGGACAGGGTGGCGACAGCCCCAGCATTTT
CASSRTGWRQPQHF
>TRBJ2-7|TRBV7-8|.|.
TGTGCCAGCAGCCTGACGTCTCCAACGTACGAGCAGTACTTC
CASSLTSPTYEQYF
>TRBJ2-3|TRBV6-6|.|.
TGTGCCAGCAGGATAGCGGACACAGATACGCAGTATTTT
CASRIADTDTQYF
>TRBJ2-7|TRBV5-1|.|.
TGCGCCAGCAGCCTGACGATGGGGGGCACCTACGAGCAGTACTTC
CASSLTMGGTYEQYF
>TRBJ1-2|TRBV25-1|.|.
TGTGCCAGCAGTACCCAACGGGGATTAGGGTATGGCTACACCTTC
CASSTQRGLGYGYTF
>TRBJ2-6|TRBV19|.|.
TGTGCCAGTACCCCCTGGGCGTTCTCTGGGGCCAACGTCCTGACTTTC
CASTPWAFSGANVLTF
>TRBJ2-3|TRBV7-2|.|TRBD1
TGTGCCAGCAGCTCTGACAGGGAAGGCACAGATACGCAGTATTTT
CASSSDREGTDTQYF
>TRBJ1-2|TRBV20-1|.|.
TGCAGTGCTAGAGTTAGGGGCGAGGACCATCTGGGCTACACCTTC
CSARVRGEDHLGYTF
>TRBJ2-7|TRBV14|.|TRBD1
TGTGCCAGCAGCCAAACAGGGGTCGAGCAGTACTTC
CASSQTGVEQYF